One and the same sample provided the 21 T cell receptor beta chains below, sequenced in a study of T cell changes during pregnancy in multiple sclerosis. Clones were sequenced by immunoSEQ multiplex PCR, and TCRdb holds only the in-frame ones, with some missing. Altogether 60,000 to 95,000 clones are present, 80% to 95% being singletons, with the ten largest covering 0.43%. Sequencing was performed on CD4+ T cells from peripheral blood mononuclear cells, taken before pregnancy. These receptor sequences come from a female donor with multiple sclerosis, enrolled in a pregnancy study.

This clone turned up a few times. The chain joins TRBV7-9 to TRBJ2-7; possible D gene TRBD1, 6 bases. CDR3 length: 15 residues. V was cut by 2 bases and J by 0 bases, with 11 bases left in between. Germline V gene sequence: CDR1 SEHNR, CDR2 FQNEAQ (reference sequence). CDR3: CASSLLGQTSYEQYF. The CDR3 DNA reads as TGTGCCAGCAGCTTACTGGGACAAACCTCCTACGAGCAGTACTTC.

The chain links TRBV7-6 to TRBJ1-2; no clear D gene. CDR1 is SGHVS, CDR2 FNYEAQ, per germline. V was pared by 0 bases and J by 8 bases, with 10 bases between. The CDR3 contains 13 residues. The CDR3 DNA sequence: TGTGCCAGCAGCTTAGCCCAAGGAGGAGGCTACACCTTC. Protein: CASSLAQGGGYTF.

The chain joins TRBV15 to TRBJ2-1; D gene unclear. The CDR3 runs 14 residues. Germline CDR1 reads LNHNV; CDR2 reads YYDKDF (reference sequence). V lost 0 bases and J 8 bases, leaving 11 bases between the germline ends. CDR3 protein: CATSRDVRVYEQFF. CDR3 in DNA: TGTGCCACCAGCAGAGATGTACGCGTCTATGAGCAGTTCTTC.

The rearrangement uses TRBV28 and TRBJ1-5; D remains unclear. CDR3 length equals 14 residues. Germline V gene sequence: CDR1 MDHEN, CDR2 SYDVKM. The V end lost 3 bases, the J end lost 3 bases, and 9 bases lay between the germline ends. The CDR3 coding sequence is TGTGCCAGCAGTTTCGTTGCAGACAATCAGCCCCAGCATTTT. Its translation: CASSFVADNQPQHF.

The chain recombines TRBV19 with TRBJ1-1; 7 bases are shared with TRBD1. CDR1 is LNHDA, CDR2 SQIVND, per germline (reference sequence). The V segment lost 5 bases and the J segment 6 bases; nucleotides outside the gene matches: 6. The CDR3 has 13 amino acids. CDR3 residues: CASSVQGTAEAFF. DNA for the CDR3: TGTGCCAGTAGTGTACAGGGGACCGCTGAAGCTTTCTTT.

The V call is TRBV4-3, the J call TRBJ1-1; TRBD1 might be the D (6 bases). The CDR3 is 13 amino acids. V was shortened by 6 bases and J by 0 bases, with 8 bases between the two germline ends. Germline CDR1 reads LGHNA; CDR2 reads YSLEER. In nucleotides, the CDR3 is TGCGCCAGCAGACAGGGCATGAACACTGAAGCTTTCTTT. Residues: CASRQGMNTEAFF.

This rearrangement joins TRBV10-3 to TRBJ2-3; weak D call: TRBD2 (5 bases). CDR1 and CDR2 from the germline V gene are ENHRY and SYGVKD. CDR3 length equals 15 residues. V lost 2 bases, J lost 2 bases, and 11 bases lay in between. CDR3 bases: TGTGCCATCAGTGAGCGGGATACCCCCACAGATACGCAGTATTTT. Amino acids: CAISERDTPTDTQYF.

The CDR3 region is CASSPPFSTGSNEKLFF. CDR3 nucleotide sequence: TGTGCCAGCTCACCACCGTTTTCGACAGGTTCTAATGAAAAACTGTTTTTT. This chain uses TRBV18 with TRBJ1-4; TRBD1 might be the D (6 bases). The CDR3 loop spans 17 amino acids. Per the germline V gene, CDR1 is KGHSH and CDR2 is LQKENI. Trimming took off 0 bases at V and 3 bases at J, with 14 bases between the two ends.

The chain joins TRBV28 to TRBJ1-2; the D is unclear. The CDR3 extends over 12 amino acids. Looked up from germline, CDR1 is MDHEN and CDR2 is SYDVKM. The germline V and J ends were trimmed by 3 bases and 3 bases, with 5 bases remaining between them. The CDR3 loop reads CASSLAYYGYTF. The CDR3, as DNA: TGTGCCAGCAGTTTGGCATACTATGGCTACACCTTC.

The V call is TRBV7-2, the J call TRBJ1-2; possibly TRBD1 for D (5 bases). In germline, CDR1 is SGHTA, CDR2 FQGNSA. CDR3 length equals 14 residues. The V gene lost 5 bases and the J gene lost 5 bases, with 15 bases spanning the gap. The CDR3 DNA sequence: TGTGCCAGCAGCCCACGCGGACAAACTTATGGCTACACCTTC. Translating it yields CASSPRGQTYGYTF.

The chain uses TRBV25-1 and TRBJ2-7; D might be TRBD2 (6 bases). V was clipped by 3 bases and J by 6 bases, with 15 bases between them. Germline loops: CDR1 MGHDK, CDR2 SYGVNS. CDR3 size: 14 residues. CDR3 in DNA: TGTGCCAGCAGTGAGTTGACTAGTGGCCGCGAGCAGTACTTC. It codes for CASSELTSGREQYF.

The chain uses TRBV21-1 and TRBJ2-1; TRBD2 is the table's D call, not checked against the DNA. TRBV21-1 is a listed pseudogene. The CDR3 sequence is 17 residues long. The DNA of the CDR3 is TGTGCCAGCAGGGGACTAGCGGGAGGGCCTCGGTACAATGAGCAGTTCTTC. It yields the protein CASRGLAGGPRYNEQFF.

This sequence joins TRBV9 and TRBJ2-7, with D possibly TRBD2 on 6 matching bases. The CDR3 totals 15 residues. Germline V gene data show CDR1 as SGDLS and CDR2 as YYNGEE. Trimming removed 4 bases from V and 3 bases from J, with 17 bases in between. The DNA for the CDR3 is TGTGCCAGCAGCCCCGGCCCGGGAGAGAACTACGAGCAGTACTTC. It yields the protein CASSPGPGENYEQYF.

The chain uses TRBV29-1 and TRBJ2-3; D not certain. Germline V gene sequence: CDR1 SQVTM, CDR2 ANQGSEA. The CDR3 has 13 residues. The germline V and J ends were trimmed by 7 bases and 6 bases, with 17 bases remaining between them. CDR3 residues: CSASVAAGDTQYF. The CDR3 DNA reads TGCAGCGCTTCTGTAGCCGCCGGGGATACGCAGTATTTT.

This clone occurred once. The chain links TRBV14 to TRBJ2-5; TRBD2 matches 15 bases. The germline V gene encodes CDR1 SGHDN and CDR2 FVKESK. The CDR3 contains 18 residues. Trimming cost V 1 base and J 2 bases; bases outside gene matches: 5. The CDR3 protein is CASSQGGLAGGEQETQYF. The CDR3 DNA is TGTGCCAGCAGCCAAGGCGGACTAGCGGGGGGGGAACAAGAGACCCAGTACTTC.

The V gene is TRBV5-1, the J gene TRBJ2-1, with TRBD2 identical over 12 bases. Germline lookup yields CDR1 SGHRS and CDR2 YFSETQ. The CDR3 has 18 residues. The ends lost 2 bases at V and 1 base at J; junction bases unmatched: 7. CDR3 sequence: CASSFQMTSGSSYNEQFF. The CDR3 DNA follows: TGCGCCAGCAGCTTCCAGATGACTAGCGGGAGTTCCTACAATGAGCAGTTCTTC.

This chain uses TRBV28 with TRBJ1-2, with D unresolved. Germline V lookup: CDR1 MDHEN, CDR2 SYDVKM. With 6 bases removed from V and 8 bases from J, the gap between germline ends came to 16 bases. The CDR3 runs 13 residues. The CDR3 DNA sequence: TGTGCCAGCAGCCTAAACGGACTTCGGGGCTACACCTTC. It yields the protein CASSLNGLRGYTF.

This chain connects TRBV6-6 to TRBJ2-7; 13 positions agree with TRBD2. This CDR3 comprises 14 residues. The V gene's germline CDR1 is MNHNY and CDR2 SVGAGI (reference sequence). The junction had 4 bases not matched to a gene; V was cut back by 6 bases and J by 5 bases. CDR3 amino acids: CASRTSGRSDEQYF. CDR3 coding DNA: TGTGCCAGCAGGACTAGCGGGAGGTCGGACGAGCAGTACTTC.

This clone was detected only once. The chain uses TRBV5-1 and TRBJ1-2, with 7 bases identical to TRBD1. This CDR3 region has 13 residues. The germline V gene has CDR1 SGHRS and CDR2 YFSETQ. J gave up 4 bases and V 4 bases, and 4 bases lay outside the gene matches. CDR3 sequence reads: CASSTGQLYGYTF. CDR3 sequence (DNA): TGCGCCAGCAGCACGGGACAGCTCTATGGCTACACCTTC.

The CDR3 is CASSLTTGKPDTQYF. In DNA form, the CDR3 reads TGCGCCAGCAGTCTTACGACAGGGAAGCCAGATACGCAGTATTTT. The chain recombines TRBV5-1 with TRBJ2-3; TRBD1 aligns across 7 bases. From germline, CDR1 is SGHRS and CDR2 YFSETQ. After removal of 5 bases from V and 4 bases from J, the junction contained 10 bases not matched to a gene. CDR3 size: 15 residues.

Only one count was recorded for this clone. The J gene is TRBJ2-2, the V gene TRBV5-1; D is ambiguous. Trimming took 0 bases from V and 5 from J, leaving 5 bases between them. Germline values: CDR1 SGHRS, CDR2 YFSETQ. This CDR3 spans 13 amino acids. The CDR3, as DNA: TGCGCCAGCAGCTTGGCCTTGACCGGGGAGCTGTTTTTT. It codes for CASSLALTGELFF. The full variable domain, completed using reference TRBV5-1 and TRBJ2-2, is KAGVTQTPRYLIKTRGQQVTLSCSPISGHRSVSWYQQTPGQGLQFLFEYFSETQRNKGNFPGRFSGRQFSNSRSEMNVSTLELGDSALYLCASSLALTGELFFGEGSRLTVL.